This T cell receptor beta chain was identified during a study of OX40 agonist ivuxolimab in advanced cancers. The wider study: Dose-escalation cases comprised hepatocellular carcinoma, melanoma, renal cell or head and neck cancer.

Produced via immunoSEQ multiplex PCR; TCRdb's table is partial and in-frame only. Counted here are tens of thousands of clones, just under 85% occurring once; the ten biggest clones make up 2.5% to 3%. This clone was seen a few times. The germline gives CDR1 SNHLY, CDR2 FYNNEI. V was clipped by 4 bases and J by 0 bases; unmatched bases: 3. The CDR3 loop spans 15 amino acids. The J gene is TRBJ1-5, the V gene TRBV2, with TRBD1 matching over 7 bases. Sequencing used CD4+ or CD8+ T cells sorted from blood, obtained in a trial of the OX40 agonist ivuxolimab. The receptor's source is an adult with an advanced solid tumor such as melanoma, head and neck, liver or kidney cancer. CDR3 sequence (DNA): TGTGCCAGCAGTGTGACAGGGTTTAGCAATCAGCCCCAGCATTTT. Translation: CASSVTGFSNQPQHF.